What follows are 7 T cell receptor beta chains derived from one specimen sequenced in a study of T cell repertoires in cytomegalovirus infection. Each CDR3 protein gets one entry after TCRdb re-called the reads with MiXCR. Of about 460,000 distinct CDR3 sequences in the sample, roughly 10% were seen once. Sequences were obtained from PBMCs. Every receptor here comes from a human donor in good health (CMV status not recorded). Some clones in this sample may be carry-over from other donors' samples.

This clonotype was observed many times. V gene TRBV6-1 combines with J gene TRBJ2-1; 11 bases align to TRBD2. The germline CDR1 and CDR2 sequences are MNHNS and SASEGT. CDR3 length equals 15 residues. V lost 10 bases and J lost 4; bases outside the gene matches: 9. The CDR3, as DNA: TGTGCCACTCGCGGACTAGCGGGTTTGTACAATGAGCAGTTCTTC. Translated: CATRGLAGLYNEQFF.

This clonotype was found many times. The genes are TRBV7-2 and TRBJ2-2; 9 nucleotides match TRBD2. V trimming: 0 bases; J trimming: 5 bases; junction bases outside the gene matches: 4. The CDR3 totals 16 residues. Germline V gives CDR1 SGHTA, CDR2 FQGNSA. This chain's CDR3 is CASSLARLAGTGELFF. The CDR3 DNA reads TGTGCCAGCAGCTTAGCGAGGCTAGCGGGGACCGGGGAGCTGTTTTTT.

This clonotype has at least ten counts. This sequence joins TRBV5-4 and TRBJ2-3; TRBD2 agrees at 12 bases. The CDR3 covers 16 residues. The junction had 4 bases not matched to a gene; V was cut back by 4 bases and J by 1 base. The germline CDR1 and CDR2 sequences are SGHNT and YYREEE (reference sequence). The CDR3: CASSGRTSGGTDTQYF. The CDR3 bases are TGTGCCAGCAGCGGCCGGACTAGCGGGGGCACAGATACGCAGTATTTT.

V is TRBV10-3 and J is TRBJ2-1, with 12 bases identical to TRBD2. The V gene end was trimmed by 6 bases and the J gene end by 8 bases; junction bases not matched to a gene: 5. The CDR3 runs 14 residues. CDR1 and CDR2 from the germline V gene are ENHRY and SYGVKD. This CDR3 reads CAIRTSGGSDEQFF. DNA of the CDR3: TGTGCCATCAGGACTAGCGGGGGTAGTGATGAGCAGTTCTTC.

This clonotype was observed many times. V and J are TRBV5-1 and TRBJ2-5; 7 bases match TRBD1. CDR1 is SGHRS and CDR2 is YFSETQ in the germline V gene. The CDR3 is 15 amino acids. V dropped 0 bases and J dropped 3; count of bases not matched to a gene: 5. CDR3 nucleotide sequence: TGCGCCAGCAGCTTGGAAGGGGGCGCGGAAGAGACCCAGTACTTC. Translation: CASSLEGGAEETQYF.

This clonotype was observed many times. The rearrangement joins TRBV12-3 or TRBV12-4 to TRBJ2-7; 7 nucleotides agree with TRBD1. The J segment lost 3 bases and the V segment lost 4 bases, leaving 3 bases of the junction unmatched. This CDR3 spans 13 amino acids. Written as DNA, the CDR3 is TGTGCCAGCAGTTGGACAGGCAGCTACGAGCAGTACTTC. It specifies CASSWTGSYEQYF.

The chain employs TRBV7-3 and TRBJ2-2; perhaps TRBD2 as D (7 bases). The germline gives CDR1 SGHTA, CDR2 FQGTGA. The V gene lost 1 base and the J gene lost 4 bases, with 13 bases spanning the gap. The CDR3 has 16 amino acids. CDR3 loop: CASSLIARGRTGELFF. CDR3 nucleotides: TGTGCCAGCAGCTTAATTGCGCGGGGGCGCACCGGGGAGCTGTTTTTT.